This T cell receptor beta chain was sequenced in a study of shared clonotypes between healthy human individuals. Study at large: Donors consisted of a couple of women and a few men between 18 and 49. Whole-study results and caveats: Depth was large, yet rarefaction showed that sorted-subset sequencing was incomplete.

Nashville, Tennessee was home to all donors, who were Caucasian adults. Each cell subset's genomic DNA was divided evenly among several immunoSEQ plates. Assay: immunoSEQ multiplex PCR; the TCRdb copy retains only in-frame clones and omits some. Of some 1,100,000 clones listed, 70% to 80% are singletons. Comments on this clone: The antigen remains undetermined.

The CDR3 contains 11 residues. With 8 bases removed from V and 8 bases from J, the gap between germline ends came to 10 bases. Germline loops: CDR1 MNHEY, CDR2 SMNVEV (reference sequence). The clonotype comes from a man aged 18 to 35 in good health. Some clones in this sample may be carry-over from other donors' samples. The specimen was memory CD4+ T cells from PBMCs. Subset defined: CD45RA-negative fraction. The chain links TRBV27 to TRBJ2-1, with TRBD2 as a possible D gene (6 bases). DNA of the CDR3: TGTGCCAGCGCGGGAAGGGATGAGCAGTTCTTC. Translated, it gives CASAGRDEQFF.